One and the same sample provided the 25 T cell receptor beta chains below, sequenced in a study of molecular identifiers for immune sequencing clone quantification. TCRdb re-analysed the PCR reads in MiXCR, keeping a single row per CDR3 protein. The repertoire includes approximately 590,000 distinct CDR3 sequences, 25% of them detected once, and 0.7% to 0.95% sits in the top ten. What was sequenced was naive CD8+ T cells from blood, with Jurkat cell RNA spiked in. Indicated subset: FACS-sorted CD8+CD4-CCR7+CD45RA+ naive T cells. These receptors came from a human donor in good health. Some libraries in this study had Jurkat cell RNA spiked in.

This clonotype was found a few times. V and J are TRBV20-1 and TRBJ2-1; 11 bases match TRBD2. CDR1 DFQATT and CDR2 SNEGSKA come from the germline V gene (reference sequence). This CDR3 contains 17 residues. V gave up 6 bases and J gave up 2 bases; unmatched junction bases: 12. The CDR3: CSANTVLAGEAYNEQFF. The DNA for the CDR3 is TGCAGTGCAAATACAGTACTAGCGGGAGAGGCCTACAATGAGCAGTTCTTC.

Regarding this clonotype: Being one base from a much bigger clone, this may be a read error. V gene TRBV12-3 or TRBV12-4 combines with J gene TRBJ1-5; no definite D call. CDR3 length equals 14 residues. V shed 3 bases and J shed 2 bases, with 8 bases lying between them. The CDR3 loop is CASSFNQGNQPQHF. CDR3 DNA sequence: TGTGCCAGCAGTTTTAATCAGGGCAATCAGCCCCAGCATTTT.

About this clonotype: A single base separates this from a much larger clone, so it may be a read error. The chain carries TRBV9 and TRBJ1-1, with a tentative D call TRBD1 (6 bases). The germline V gene encodes CDR1 SGDLS and CDR2 YYNGEE. The CDR3 runs 13 residues. CDR3 amino acids: CASSKGGNTESFF. The DNA of the CDR3 is TGTGCCAGCAGCAAAGGGGGGAACACTGAATCTTTCTTT. The complete variable domain, with remaining parts taken from reference TRBV9 and TRBJ1-1, reads DSGVTQTPKHLITATGQRVTLRCSPRSGDLSVYWYQQSLDQGLQFLIQYYNGEERAKGNILERFSAQQFPDLHSELNLSSLELGDSALYFCASSKGGNTESFFGQGTRLTVV.

The V call is TRBV4-1, the J call TRBJ1-2; 10 bases align to TRBD1. V lost 2 bases, J lost 12 bases, and 9 bases stayed unmatched. The CDR3 is 14 amino acids. Germline values: CDR1 MGHRA, CDR2 YSYEKL. The CDR3 DNA reads as TGCGCCAGCAGCCAAACCGGGACAGGGGAGTTTGACACCTTC. Protein product: CASSQTGTGEFDTF.

This clonotype was seen at least ten times. The rearrangement uses TRBV7-6 and TRBJ2-3; no definite D call. With 1 base removed from V and 0 bases from J, the gap between germline ends came to 8 bases. This CDR3 has 15 amino acids. Germline V gene sequence: CDR1 SGHVS, CDR2 FNYEAQ. CDR3 loop: CASSLDINSTDTQYF. The CDR3 DNA reads as TGTGCCAGCAGCTTAGATATCAACAGCACAGATACGCAGTATTTT.

This rearrangement joins TRBV7-8 to TRBJ2-3, with a tentative D call TRBD2 (6 bases). CDR3 length: 15 residues. Germline V CDR1 and CDR2: SGHVS, FQNEAQ. The V end was cut by 7 bases, the J end by 2 bases, with 16 bases between. CDR3 in amino acids: CASIPGVGDTDTQYF. The CDR3 DNA reads TGTGCCAGCATCCCGGGGGTGGGGGACACAGATACGCAGTATTTT.

V gene TRBV7-8 combines with J gene TRBJ2-3; D is possibly TRBD1 or TRBD2 (6 bases each). From germline, CDR1 is SGHVS and CDR2 FQNEAQ. The CDR3 sequence is 14 residues long. V shed 9 bases and J shed 6 bases, with 19 bases lying between them. DNA for the CDR3: TGTGCCAGTAGCGCGGTTGGGGGGCGTGATACGCAGTATTTT. Residues: CASSAVGGRDTQYF.

In its sample, this clonotype was seen a few times. The chain uses TRBV7-9 and TRBJ2-1; 12 nucleotides match TRBD2. The length of the CDR3 is 15 residues. V shed 4 bases, J shed 6 bases, and the junction held 4 bases outside the gene matches. Per the germline V gene, CDR1 is SEHNR and CDR2 is FQNEAQ (reference sequence). As DNA, the CDR3 is TGTGCCAGCAGCTCCTCTAGCGGGAGGGGCAATGAGCAGTTCTTC. The encoded protein is CASSSSSGRGNEQFF. Full variable domain (remainder filled in from reference TRBV7-9 and TRBJ2-1): DTGVSQNPRHKITKRGQNVTFRCDPISEHNRLYWYRQTLGQGPEFLTYFQNEAQLEKSRLLSDRFSAERPKGSFSTLEIQRTEQGDSAMYLCASSSSSGRGNEQFFGPGTRLTVL.

The V call is TRBV5-6, the J call TRBJ2-3; 12 nucleotides agree with TRBD1. CDR1 SGHDT and CDR2 YYEEEE come from the germline V gene. The CDR3 runs 16 residues. V was pared by 4 bases and J by 5 bases, with 8 bases of the junction left unmatched. CDR3 sequence (DNA): TGTGCCAGCAGCCTGGGGACAGGGGGCATTGTAGATACGCAGTATTTT. As protein: CASSLGTGGIVDTQYF. Based on the CDR3 plus reference TRBV5-6 and TRBJ2-3, the full variable domain is DAGVTQSPTHLIKTRGQQVTLRCSPKSGHDTVSWYQQALGQGPQFIFQYYEEEERQRGNFPDRFSGHQFPNYSSELNVNALLLGDSALYLCASSLGTGGIVDTQYFGPGTRLTVL.

This clonotype showed up many times. The V gene is TRBV3-1, the J gene TRBJ2-5, with D unresolved. This CDR3 has 14 amino acids. Between the trimmed V and J ends, which lost 1 base and 1 base, there was a span of 7 bases. CDR1 is LGHDT, CDR2 YNNKEL, per germline (reference sequence). CDR3 sequence (DNA): TGTGCCAGCAGCCAAGCGGTAAGCCAAGAGACCCAGTACTTC. This gives the protein CASSQAVSQETQYF.

The V and J genes are TRBV2 and TRBJ2-3; 10 bases match TRBD2. The V and J ends lost 2 bases and 4 bases, in that order; junction bases with no gene match: 12. Germline CDR1 and CDR2: SNHLY and FYNNEI. The CDR3 contains 18 residues. CDR3 sequence: CASSETWASGGKPDTQYF. For the CDR3, the DNA is TGTGCCAGCAGTGAAACCTGGGCTAGCGGGGGAAAGCCAGATACGCAGTATTTT. The complete variable domain, with remaining parts taken from reference TRBV2 and TRBJ2-3, reads EPEVTQTPSHQVTQMGQEVILRCVPISNHLYFYWYRQILGQKVEFLVSFYNNEISEKSEIFDDQFSVERPDGSNFTLKIRSTKLEDSAMYFCASSETWASGGKPDTQYFGPGTRLTVL.

This clonotype was seen many times. The chain joins TRBV7-2 to TRBJ2-3; possibly TRBD1 for D (6 bases). CDR3 size: 16 residues. Germline lookup yields CDR1 SGHTA and CDR2 FQGNSA. Trimming took off 1 base at V and 5 bases at J, with 16 bases between the two ends. The CDR3 sequence: CASSLGRTAKQDTQYF. The DNA for the CDR3 is TGTGCCAGCAGCTTAGGTCGGACAGCGAAACAAGATACGCAGTATTTT.

The chain is built from TRBV29-1 and TRBJ2-7, with TRBD1 as a possible D gene (6 bases). The CDR3 is 13 residues long. Per the germline V gene, CDR1 is SQVTM and CDR2 is ANQGSEA. The germline V and J ends were trimmed by 6 bases and 0 bases, with 12 bases remaining between them. The CDR3 region is CSVAVTGSYEQYF. CDR3 sequence (DNA): TGCAGCGTCGCCGTGACAGGCTCCTACGAGCAGTACTTC.

This clonotype was recorded many times. The chain is built from TRBV27 and TRBJ2-5; 8 nucleotides agree with TRBD1. This CDR3 contains 15 residues. Germline values: CDR1 MNHEY, CDR2 SMNVEV (reference sequence). Trimming took 4 bases from V and 2 from J; bases not matched to a gene: 6. CDR3 residues: CASSWGTGPQETQYF. DNA of the CDR3: TGTGCCAGCAGTTGGGGGACAGGACCGCAAGAGACCCAGTACTTC.

A few counts support this clonotype. The chain recombines TRBV29-1 with TRBJ2-7, with no clear D. Per the germline V gene, CDR1 is SQVTM and CDR2 is ANQGSEA. CDR3 length: 12 amino acids. V was shortened by 4 bases and J by 2 bases, with 9 bases between the two germline ends. CDR3 bases: TGCAGCGTTGTGGGCCAGACCTACGAGCAGTACTTC. Protein product: CSVVGQTYEQYF.

DNA of the CDR3: TGTGCCTGGAGTGTACTTAACTTTCATGAGCAGTTCTTC. This sequence encodes CAWSVLNFHEQFF. The V call is TRBV30, the J call TRBJ2-1, with D hard to call. The V end lost 0 bases, the J end lost 8 bases, and 11 bases lay between the germline ends. Germline values: CDR1 GTSNPN, CDR2 SVGIG (reference sequence). CDR3 length: 13 amino acids.

This clonotype was detected ten times or more. This chain connects TRBV13 to TRBJ2-7, with unresolved D. Trimming cost V 5 bases and J 5 bases, with 10 bases left between them. Germline assignment: CDR1 PRHDT and CDR2 FYEKMQ (reference sequence). The CDR3 is made up of 12 amino acids. This chain's CDR3 is CASSLRPDEQYF. The CDR3 nucleotides are TGTGCCAGCAGCCTCCGACCGGACGAGCAGTACTTC.

This clonotype has more than one count but fewer than ten. The rearrangement links TRBV15 to TRBJ1-5, with unresolved D. Germline CDR1 LNHNV, CDR2 YYDKDF (reference sequence). The germline V and J ends were trimmed by 1 base and 1 base, with 8 bases remaining between them. The CDR3 sequence is 15 residues long. The CDR3 region has the DNA TGTGCCACCAGCAGAGTTGTCGGCAGCAATCAGCCCCAGCATTTT. Its translation: CATSRVVGSNQPQHF.

The chain links TRBV10-3 to TRBJ1-1; unclear D gene. Trimming stripped 1 base from V and 0 bases from J, with 6 bases between. There are 14 residues in the CDR3. The germline gives CDR1 ENHRY, CDR2 SYGVKD. CDR3 DNA sequence: TGTGCCATCAGTGAGTTTCCATTGAACACTGAAGCTTTCTTT. Protein product: CAISEFPLNTEAFF.

This clonotype was picked up a small number of times. The chain carries TRBV12-2 and TRBJ2-7. TRBV12-2 is marked as a pseudogene. This CDR3 is 13 amino acids long. The CDR3 is CASPLRVPYEQYF. The CDR3 bases are TGTGCAAGTCCCTTAAGGGTGCCCTACGAGCAGTACTTC.

Note on this clonotype: A much larger clone sits a single nucleotide away, making a read error possible. The chain recombines TRBV7-8 with TRBJ1-1, with no clear D. Germline values: CDR1 SGHVS, CDR2 FQNEAQ. CDR3 length equals 14 residues. Trimming left V 8 bases short and J 4 bases short, with 17 bases between. CDR3 DNA sequence: TGTGCCAGCGGCCCCGCTTCAGGCGTCACTGAAGCTTTCTTT. Its protein product is CASGPASGVTEAFF. Variable domain in full (rest from reference TRBV7-8 and TRBJ1-1): GAGVSQSPRYKVAKRGQDVALRCDPISGHVSLFWYQQALGQGPEFLTYFQNEAQLDKSGLPSDRFFAERPEGSVSTLKIQRTQQEDSAVYLCASGPASGVTEAFFGQGTRLTVV.

Concerning this clonotype: This may be a read error, as it is one base from a much larger clone. The V gene is TRBV7-9, the J gene TRBJ2-5, with 11 bases fitting TRBD1. J was trimmed by 1 base and V by 5 bases; bases with no gene match: 9. The CDR3 runs 17 residues. Germline V gives CDR1 SEHNR, CDR2 FQNEAQ (reference sequence). The CDR3 loop reads CASSPTRDRGSQETQYF. The CDR3 nucleotides read TGTGCCAGCAGCCCGACAAGGGACAGGGGGAGCCAAGAGACCCAGTACTTC.

For this clonotype: A single base separates this from a much larger clone, so it may be a read error. The chain uses TRBV2 and TRBJ2-3; D is possibly TRBD1 (6 bases). Germline loops: CDR1 SNHLY, CDR2 FYNNEI. CDR3 size: 14 residues. The CDR3 protein is CTSSERGLTDTQYF. The CDR3 bases are TGTACCAGCAGTGAAAGGGGGTTGACAGATACGCAGTATTTT. Based on the CDR3 plus reference TRBV2 and TRBJ2-3, the full variable domain is EPEVTQTPSHQVTQMGQEVILRCVPISNHLYFYWYRQILGQKVEFLVSFYNNEISEKSEIFDDQFSVERPDGSNFTLKIRSTKLEDSAMYFCTSSERGLTDTQYFGPGTRLTVL.

This clonotype occurred many times. The chain joins TRBV7-6 to TRBJ1-1; 9 nucleotides line up with TRBD1. Trimming cost V 5 bases and J 3 bases; bases outside gene matches: 7. Germline loops: CDR1 SGHVS, CDR2 FNYEAQ. This CDR3 spans 15 amino acids. Written as DNA, the CDR3 is TGTGCCAGCAGCCCGATAGACAGGGGGGACACTGAAGCTTTCTTT. Protein product: CASSPIDRGDTEAFF.

There are many counts of this clonotype. The CDR3 coding sequence is TGTGCCAGCAGCTTCTTAGCGGGGGGGCCAGGAGATACGCAGTATTTT. Protein product: CASSFLAGGPGDTQYF. The rearrangement joins TRBV7-2 to TRBJ2-3; 11 bases agree with TRBD2. The CDR3 has 16 amino acids. Trimming took 3 bases from V and 5 from J; bases not matched to a gene: 7. The V gene's germline CDR1 is SGHTA and CDR2 FQGNSA.